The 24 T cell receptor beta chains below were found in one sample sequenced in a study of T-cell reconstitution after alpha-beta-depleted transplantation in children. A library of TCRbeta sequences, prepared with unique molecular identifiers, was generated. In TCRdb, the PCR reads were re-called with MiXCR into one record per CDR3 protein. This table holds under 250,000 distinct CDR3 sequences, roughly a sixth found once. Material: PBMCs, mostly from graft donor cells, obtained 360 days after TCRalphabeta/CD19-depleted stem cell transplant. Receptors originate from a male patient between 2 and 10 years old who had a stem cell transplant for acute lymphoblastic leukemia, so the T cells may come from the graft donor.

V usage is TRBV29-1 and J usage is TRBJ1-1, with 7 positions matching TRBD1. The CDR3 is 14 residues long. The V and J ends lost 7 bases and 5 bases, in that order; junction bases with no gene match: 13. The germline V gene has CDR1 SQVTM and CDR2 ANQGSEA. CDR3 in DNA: TGCAGCGGCGGAAGGGGGAAACAGGGGACTGAAGCTTTCTTT. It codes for CSGGRGKQGTEAFF.

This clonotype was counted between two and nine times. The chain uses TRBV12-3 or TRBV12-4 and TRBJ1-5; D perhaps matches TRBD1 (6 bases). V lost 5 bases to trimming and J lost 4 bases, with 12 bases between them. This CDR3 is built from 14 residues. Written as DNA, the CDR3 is TGTGCCAGCAGTGCCGACAGGCTAAATCAGCCCCAGCATTTT. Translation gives CASSADRLNQPQHF.

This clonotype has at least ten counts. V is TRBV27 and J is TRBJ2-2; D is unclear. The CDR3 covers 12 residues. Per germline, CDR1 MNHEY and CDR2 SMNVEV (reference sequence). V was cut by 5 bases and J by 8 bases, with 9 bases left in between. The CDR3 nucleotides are TGTGCCAGCAGTGACGATACGGGGGAGCTGTTTTTT. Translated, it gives CASSDDTGELFF.

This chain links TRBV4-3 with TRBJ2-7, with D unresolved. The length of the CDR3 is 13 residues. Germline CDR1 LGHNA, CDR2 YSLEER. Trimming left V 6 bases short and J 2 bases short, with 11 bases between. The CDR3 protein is CASSPGRPYEQYF. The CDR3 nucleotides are TGCGCCAGCAGTCCGGGCAGACCCTACGAGCAGTACTTC.

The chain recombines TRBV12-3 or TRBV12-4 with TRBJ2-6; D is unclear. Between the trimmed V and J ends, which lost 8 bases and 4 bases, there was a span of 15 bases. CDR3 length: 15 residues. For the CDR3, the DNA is TGTGCCAGCTCGAATCCTTCTTTGGGGGCCAACGTCCTGACTTTC. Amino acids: CASSNPSLGANVLTF.

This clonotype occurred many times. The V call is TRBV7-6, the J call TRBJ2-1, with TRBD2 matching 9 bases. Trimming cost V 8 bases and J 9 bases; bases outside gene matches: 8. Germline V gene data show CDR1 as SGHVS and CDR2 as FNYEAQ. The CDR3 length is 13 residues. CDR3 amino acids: CASGPSGAREQFF. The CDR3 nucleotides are TGTGCCAGCGGCCCTAGCGGGGCACGTGAGCAGTTCTTC.

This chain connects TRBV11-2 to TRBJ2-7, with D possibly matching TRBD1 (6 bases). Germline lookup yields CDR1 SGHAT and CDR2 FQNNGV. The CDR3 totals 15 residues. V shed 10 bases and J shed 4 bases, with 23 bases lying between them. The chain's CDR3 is CATAGVRGWSYEQYF. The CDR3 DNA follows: TGTGCCACCGCAGGGGTTCGGGGCTGGTCTTACGAGCAGTACTTC.

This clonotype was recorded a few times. The CDR3: CASSLETSTDTQYF. The DNA of the CDR3 is TGCGCCAGCAGCCTTGAGACTAGCACAGATACGCAGTATTTT. The genes are TRBV5-1 and TRBJ2-3; D gene unclear. Germline V gives CDR1 SGHRS, CDR2 YFSETQ. This CDR3 spans 14 amino acids. Trimming pared 4 bases from V and 0 bases from J, leaving 9 bases between. The full variable domain, rest sourced from reference TRBV5-1 and TRBJ2-3, is KAGVTQTPRYLIKTRGQQVTLSCSPISGHRSVSWYQQTPGQGLQFLFEYFSETQRNKGNFPGRFSGRQFSNSRSEMNVSTLELGDSALYLCASSLETSTDTQYFGPGTRLTVL.

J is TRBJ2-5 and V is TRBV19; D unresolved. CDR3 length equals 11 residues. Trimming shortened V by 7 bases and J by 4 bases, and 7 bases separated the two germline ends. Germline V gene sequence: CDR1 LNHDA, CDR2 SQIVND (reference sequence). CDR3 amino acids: CASMVGETQYF. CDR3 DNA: TGTGCCAGTATGGTCGGAGAGACCCAGTACTTC. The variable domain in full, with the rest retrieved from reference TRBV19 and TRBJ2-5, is DGGITQSPKYLFRKEGQNVTLSCEQNLNHDAMYWYRQDPGQGLRLIYYSQIVNDFQKGDIAEGYSVSREKKESFPLTVTSAQKNPTAFYLCASMVGETQYFGPGTRLLVL.

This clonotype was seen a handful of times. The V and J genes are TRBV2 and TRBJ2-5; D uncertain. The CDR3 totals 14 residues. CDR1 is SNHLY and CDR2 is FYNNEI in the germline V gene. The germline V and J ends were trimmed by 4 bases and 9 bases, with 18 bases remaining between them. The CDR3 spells CASSVDGTRLAQYF. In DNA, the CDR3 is TGTGCCAGCAGTGTCGACGGAACGAGGTTGGCCCAGTACTTC.

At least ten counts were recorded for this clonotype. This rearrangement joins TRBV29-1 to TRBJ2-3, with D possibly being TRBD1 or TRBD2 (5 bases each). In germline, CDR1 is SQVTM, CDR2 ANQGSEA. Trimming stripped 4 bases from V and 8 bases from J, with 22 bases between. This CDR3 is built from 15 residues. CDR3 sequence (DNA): TGCAGCGTTGGGGCCCGGGATAGGGGCGGAGGTACGCAGTATTTT. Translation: CSVGARDRGGGTQYF.

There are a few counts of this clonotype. CDR3 nucleotides: TGCGCCAGCCTTCCCCCACTAGCGGGGGTGCAAGAAGCCAAAAACATTCAGTACTTC. This codes for CASLPPLAGVQEAKNIQYF. The V gene is TRBV5-1, the J gene TRBJ2-4, with TRBD2 matching 11 bases. This CDR3 has 19 amino acids. V was clipped by 7 bases and J by 0 bases; unmatched bases: 15. From germline, CDR1 is SGHRS and CDR2 YFSETQ.

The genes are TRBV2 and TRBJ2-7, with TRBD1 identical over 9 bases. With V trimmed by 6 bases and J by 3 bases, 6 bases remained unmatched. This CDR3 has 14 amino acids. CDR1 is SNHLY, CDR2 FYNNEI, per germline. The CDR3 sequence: CASRGTGYGYEQYF. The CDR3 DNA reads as TGTGCCAGCAGAGGGACAGGGTACGGCTACGAGCAGTACTTC.

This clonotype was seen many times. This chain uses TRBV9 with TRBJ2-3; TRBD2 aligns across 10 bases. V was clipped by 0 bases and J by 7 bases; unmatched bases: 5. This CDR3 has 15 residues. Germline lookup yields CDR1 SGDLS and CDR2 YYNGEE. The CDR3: CASSVGTSGYYTQYF. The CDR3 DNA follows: TGTGCCAGCAGCGTAGGGACTAGCGGTTACTATACGCAGTATTTT.

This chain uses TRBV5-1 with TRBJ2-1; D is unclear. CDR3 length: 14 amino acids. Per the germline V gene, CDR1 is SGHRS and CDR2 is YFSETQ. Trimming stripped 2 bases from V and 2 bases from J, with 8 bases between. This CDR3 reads CASSFGGTYNEQFF. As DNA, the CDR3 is TGCGCCAGCAGCTTTGGCGGAACCTACAATGAGCAGTTCTTC.

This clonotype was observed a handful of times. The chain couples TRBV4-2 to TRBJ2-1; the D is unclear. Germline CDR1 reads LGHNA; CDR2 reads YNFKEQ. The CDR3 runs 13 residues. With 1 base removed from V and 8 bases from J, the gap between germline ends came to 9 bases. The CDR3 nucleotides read TGTGCCAGCAGCCAAGGCGCATGGGATGAGCAGTTCTTC. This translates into CASSQGAWDEQFF.

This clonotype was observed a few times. In DNA, the CDR3 is TGTGCCAGCAGCTATTTGGGGGACGGTGAGCAGTTCTTC. Amino acid sequence: CASSYLGDGEQFF. The V gene is TRBV5-6, the J gene TRBJ2-1, with D tentatively TRBD1 or TRBD2 (5 bases each). CDR1 is SGHDT and CDR2 is YYEEEE in the germline V gene. The CDR3 spans 13 residues. Trimming shortened V by 3 bases and J by 9 bases, and 13 bases separated the two germline ends.

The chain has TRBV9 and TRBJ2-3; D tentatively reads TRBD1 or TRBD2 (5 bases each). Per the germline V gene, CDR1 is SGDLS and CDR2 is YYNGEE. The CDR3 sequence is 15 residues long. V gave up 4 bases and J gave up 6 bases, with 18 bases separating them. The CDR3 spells CASSRDVDVPDTQYF. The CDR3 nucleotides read TGTGCCAGCAGCCGGGACGTAGATGTCCCCGATACGCAGTATTTT.

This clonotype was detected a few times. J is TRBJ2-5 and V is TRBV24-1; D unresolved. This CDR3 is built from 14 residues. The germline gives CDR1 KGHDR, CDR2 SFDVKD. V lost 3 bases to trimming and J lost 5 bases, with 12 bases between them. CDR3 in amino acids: CATSDLGFGETQYF. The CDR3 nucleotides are TGTGCCACCAGTGATCTGGGTTTTGGTGAGACCCAGTACTTC.

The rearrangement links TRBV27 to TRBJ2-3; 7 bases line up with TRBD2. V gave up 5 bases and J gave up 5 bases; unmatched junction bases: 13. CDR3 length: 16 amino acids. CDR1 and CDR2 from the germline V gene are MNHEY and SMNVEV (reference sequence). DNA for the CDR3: TGTGCCAGCAGTCCATACCCCATTGGGGGGGAAGATACGCAGTATTTT. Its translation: CASSPYPIGGEDTQYF.

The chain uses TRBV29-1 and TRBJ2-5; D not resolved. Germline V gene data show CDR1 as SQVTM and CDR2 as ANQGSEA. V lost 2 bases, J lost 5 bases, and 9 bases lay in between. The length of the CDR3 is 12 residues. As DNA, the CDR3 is TGCAGCGTTGAATGGCTGGGGGAGACCCAGTACTTC. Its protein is CSVEWLGETQYF.

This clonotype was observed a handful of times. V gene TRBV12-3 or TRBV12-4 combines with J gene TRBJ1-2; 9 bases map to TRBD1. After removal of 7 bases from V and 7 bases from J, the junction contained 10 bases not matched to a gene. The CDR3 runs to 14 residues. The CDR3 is CASTNPGQGGGYTF. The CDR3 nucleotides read TGTGCCAGCACTAATCCGGGACAGGGCGGTGGCTACACCTTC.

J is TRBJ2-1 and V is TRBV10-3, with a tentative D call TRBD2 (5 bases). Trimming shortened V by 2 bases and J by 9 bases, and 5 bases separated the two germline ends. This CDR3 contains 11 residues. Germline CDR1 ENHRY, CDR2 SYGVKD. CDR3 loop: CAISERGEQFF. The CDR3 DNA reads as TGTGCCATCAGTGAGCGGGGTGAGCAGTTCTTC.

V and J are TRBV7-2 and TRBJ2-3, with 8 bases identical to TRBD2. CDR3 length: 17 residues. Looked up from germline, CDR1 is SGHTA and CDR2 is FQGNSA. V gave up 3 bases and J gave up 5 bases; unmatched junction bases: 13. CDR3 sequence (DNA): TGTGCCAGCAGCTTCCCTAGCGGGCTCCCAGCCTTAGATACGCAGTATTTT. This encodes CASSFPSGLPALDTQYF.